This T cell receptor (beta chain) emerged from a study of OX40 agonist ivuxolimab in advanced cancers. Background on the study: Across the patients, intravenous ivuxolimab was delivered every 2 weeks at 0.01 to 10 mg/kg.

Repertoires were generated with immunoSEQ multiplex PCR, while TCRdb's copy carries only in-frame clones and drops some. The sample consists of 60,000 to 90,000 clones, approximately 84% of them appearing once. CDR1 SGHDT and CDR2 YYEEEE come from the germline V gene. V was trimmed by 0 bases and J by 8 bases, leaving 17 bases between them. This CDR3 contains 15 residues. Sequencing was performed on CD4+ or CD8+ T cells sorted from blood, taken in a trial of the OX40 agonist ivuxolimab. The chain recombines TRBV5-6 with TRBJ1-2; the D gene is possibly TRBD1 (5 bases). The clonotype was recovered from an adult with an advanced solid tumor such as melanoma, head and neck, liver or kidney cancer. The CDR3 DNA follows: TGTGCCAGCAGCTTGGGGACAAGGGACGTTATCGGCTACACCTTC. Its translation: CASSLGTRDVIGYTF.